This entry is about one T cell receptor (beta chain). This clonotype has just a few counts. No cognate antigen has been identified for it. No much larger clone is present one base from it, and per-base qualities are unavailable. Ophthalmopathy patients had moderately to severely active disease, Clinical Activity Score of at least 3, NOSPECS grade of at least 4, and duration under 3 months. Patients with uncontrolled infections, other autoimmune diseases, pregnancy or lactation were excluded. Diagnoses were established on the basis of clinical symptoms, serum thyroxine and TRAb, thyroid ultrasound, and orbital computed tomography. PBMCs were isolated from about 10 ml of fresh peripheral blood by Ficoll-Paque density gradient centrifugation. Trizol reagent was used to extract total RNA, and RNA quality was then checked on an Agilent 2100 Bioanalyzer. This sample was included in a study of T cells in Graves' hyperthyroidism and ophthalmopathy (dated by TCRdb to between 2019 and 2020). About the full investigation: Peripheral blood samples were taken at initial diagnosis, before any treatment was given. TCR V-J signatures able to tell the groups apart were searched for in a discovery cohort of some 100 patients, of whom more than 40 had Graves' ophthalmopathy and about 60 had stable Graves' hyperthyroidism. An independent validation cohort of about 20 hyperthyroidism patients and approximately 16 patients who later progressed to ophthalmopathy tested prospective prediction of ophthalmopathy. The roughly 94 discovery patients were randomly split 7:3 into training and test sets. In addition, the study compared T-cell repertoires in thyroid tissue and in blood from 6 or 7 Graves' hyperthyroidism patients. After sampling, hyperthyroidism patients received methimazole starting at 30 mg daily, and ophthalmopathy patients received high-dose intravenous methylprednisolone. TCR Vbeta CDR3 sequencing of roughly 140 peripheral blood samples (fewer than 45 ophthalmopathy, about 74 hyperthyroidism and some 17 progressor patients) is reported in the paper. Results the study describes overall, beyond this receptor: In validation, the model predicted progression to ophthalmopathy a median of roughly 6.1 months before onset, with approximately 71% sensitivity and 72.22% specificity. Ophthalmopathy was separated from stable hyperthyroidism by a 13 V-J signature model, with around 90% sensitivity and approximately 81% specificity obtained in cross-validation and 80%/75% obtained in testing. No statistical method was used to set the sample size in advance, and investigators knew the group allocation. Most expanded thyroid clonotypes (frequency above 0.001) were also found in blood, which suggests that blood repertoires may mirror thyroid immune responses.

TCR beta CDR3 regions were amplified from RNA transcripts. The first round of RT-PCR for the TCR CDR3 was performed with the HTBI primer set and the Qiagen OneStep RT-PCR kit. The libraries were constructed in a second round of multiplex PCR and then size-selected and purified. The libraries were sequenced on an Illumina HiSeq2000 using paired-end 100 bp reads. As for the original processing: SOAPnuke was used to process the raw data, removing reads that contained adapters or uncalled bases, had a mean Phred below 15, or lacked an exact match to the constant primer or identifier. COPE v1.2.5 was used to merge the high-quality paired reads, and each unique nucleotide sequence was defined as a clonotype. Clonotypes were aligned to IMGT TRBV, TRBD and TRBJ reference segments using MiTCR v1.1. The analysis included only V-J combinations with a frequency above 0.0001, which together covered roughly 99% of the repertoires. A TCS score was defined as the ratio of F50 (clonal expansion) to E x V (chaos), with BLOSUM62-based TCRdist applied between CDR3 peptides within each V-J. Welch's t-statistics and random forest reduced roughly 540 V-J features to 13, which were used in a naive Bayes classifier (R e1071). TCRdb redid the processing of the public reads, applying fastp at Q25 and MiXCR, and retained in-frame beta chains. Rows with a matching CDR3 protein are joined into one entry that keeps the most common DNA and genes. For this entry, the V and J calls and clone size follow TCRdb and not the study's own pipeline. Here the sample has about 640,000 distinct CDR3 sequences; under 25% occur a single time. The top ten clones comprise more than 30% of the sample.

For this chain, trimming is 2 bases at the V end and 11 bases at the J end, and the number of junction bases without a gene match is 9. For CDR1 and CDR2, the germline V gene lists MNHEY and SVGAGI. The CDR3 contains 14 residues, cysteine and phenylalanine counted. The read is trimmed to its CDR3 DNA, 42 bases read in frame from base 1. This chain is built from TRBV6-5 and TRBJ1-5; 7 central bases correspond to TRBD1. The sample comprised blood. This TCR was sampled from a man in his thirties or forties with Graves' ophthalmopathy. CDR3 protein: CASSYRQGYVAQHF. The sequence in DNA is TGTGCCAGCAGTTACAGACAGGGATATGTGGCCCAGCATTTT.